These 14 T cell receptor beta chains came from one sample sequenced in a study of T cell repertoires and leukemia-associated antigens. Using its own MiXCR run on the 5' RACE reads, TCRdb lists one record per CDR3 protein. The sample includes 9,800 or so distinct CDR3 sequences, 43% seen only once; the top ten take roughly 53%. These receptors' targets are unknown. Material: CD3+ T cells sorted from blood and cultured. These receptors came from a female donor in good health.

The chain combines TRBV11-3 with TRBJ2-1; D remains ambiguous. Germline lookup yields CDR1 SGHNT and CDR2 YENEEA. The CDR3 extends over 12 amino acids. V lost 1 base to trimming and J lost 9 bases, with 7 bases between them. The DNA for the CDR3 is TGTGCCAGCAGCTTAGGAAGATTTGAGCAGTTCTTC. This translates into CASSLGRFEQFF.

Sample share makes this clonotype medium-sized. The genes are TRBV5-1 and TRBJ1-1; the D is unclear. Trimming removed 2 bases at V and 5 bases at J, with 10 bases between. The CDR3 has 13 amino acids. Germline V gives CDR1 SGHRS, CDR2 YFSETQ. Here the CDR3 reads CASSFHGRTEAFF. For the CDR3, the DNA is TGCGCCAGCAGCTTCCACGGGCGGACTGAAGCTTTCTTT.

In its sample, this clonotype is medium-sized (0.01 to 0.1%). CDR3 sequence (DNA): TGCGCCAGCACAAGACCCGGCTACAATGAGCAGTTCTTC. Protein: CASTRPGYNEQFF. The rearrangement links TRBV5-1 to TRBJ2-1; D is unclear. This CDR3 has 13 amino acids. The germline V gene encodes CDR1 SGHRS and CDR2 YFSETQ. Deletions cut 6 bases from V and 3 bases from J, with 10 bases between.

V and J are TRBV12-3 or TRBV12-4 and TRBJ1-2, with 9 bases lining up with TRBD1. The V segment lost 4 bases and the J segment 8 bases; nucleotides outside the gene matches: 8. The CDR3 loop spans 14 amino acids. CDR3 sequence: CASSSPGQGGGYTF. The CDR3 nucleotides read TGTGCCAGCAGTTCCCCGGGACAGGGTGGCGGCTACACCTTC.

The V gene is TRBV5-6, the J gene TRBJ2-7; D not certain. V dropped 4 bases and J dropped 9 bases, with 11 bases sitting between them. Germline-derived CDR1 and CDR2 are SGHDT and YYEEEE. CDR3 length equals 11 residues. For the CDR3, the DNA is TGTGCCAGCAGCCCCCTCAACGGGCAGTACTTC. Translated, it gives CASSPLNGQYF.

The chain links TRBV20-1 to TRBJ2-6; D could derive from TRBD1 or TRBD2 (5 bases each). Trimming shortened V by 5 bases and J by 5 bases, and 22 bases separated the two germline ends. This CDR3 spans 17 amino acids. Germline CDR1 is DFQATT and CDR2 is SNEGSKA (reference sequence). The CDR3 DNA follows: TGCAGTGCTCAACCGGGACCCAACCCTTCTAGGGCCAACGTCCTGACTTTC. Its translation: CSAQPGPNPSRANVLTF.

This rearrangement joins TRBV4-3 to TRBJ1-2; 10 bases line up with TRBD1. The CDR3 is made up of 17 amino acids. Trimming took 1 base from V and 4 from J; bases not matched to a gene: 9. From germline, CDR1 is LGHNA and CDR2 YSLEER. The CDR3 nucleotides read TGCGCCAGCAGCCAAGGAGGCGGGACAGGGGATTTCTATGGCTACACCTTC. Its protein product is CASSQGGGTGDFYGYTF.

This clonotype appeared many times. The chain joins TRBV5-1 to TRBJ2-5, with 9 bases aligning to TRBD2. Per germline, CDR1 SGHRS and CDR2 YFSETQ. The CDR3 is made up of 15 amino acids. The ends lost 4 bases at V and 5 bases at J; junction bases unmatched: 9. CDR3 region: CASSISLAGYETQYF. Written as DNA, the CDR3 is TGCGCCAGCAGCATCTCCCTAGCGGGATATGAGACCCAGTACTTC.

A remark on this clonotype: A much larger clone is a single base away; this may be a read error. This chain connects TRBV20-1 to TRBJ2-2, with D perhaps TRBD2 (6 bases). CDR1 DFQATT and CDR2 SNEGSKA come from the germline V gene (reference sequence). The CDR3 length is 14 residues. The CDR3 nucleotides are TGCAGTGCTGTACGGGAGACGTACACCGGGGGGCTGTTTTTT. Amino acid sequence: CSAVRETYTGGLFF.

This chain links TRBV20-1 with TRBJ2-7, with D possibly matching TRBD2 (5 bases). V was pared by 5 bases and J by 3 bases, with 14 bases between. The length of the CDR3 is 13 residues. In germline, CDR1 is DFQATT, CDR2 SNEGSKA (reference sequence). The CDR3 coding sequence is TGCAGTGCTTCGGACTCGTGGGGCTACGAGCAGTACTTC. Protein: CSASDSWGYEQYF.

This clonotype was observed a few times. The chain couples TRBV5-1 to TRBJ2-5; TRBD2 is a possible D gene (6 bases). Germline values: CDR1 SGHRS, CDR2 YFSETQ. Trimming removed 1 base from V and 3 bases from J, with 13 bases in between. This CDR3 is built from 15 residues. The CDR3, as DNA: TGCGCCAGCAGCTTGTGGGGTAGCGGAAAAGAGACCCAGTACTTC. This sequence encodes CASSLWGSGKETQYF. Full variable domain (rest looked up from reference TRBV5-1 and TRBJ2-5): KAGVTQTPRYLIKTRGQQVTLSCSPISGHRSVSWYQQTPGQGLQFLFEYFSETQRNKGNFPGRFSGRQFSNSRSEMNVSTLELGDSALYLCASSLWGSGKETQYFGPGTRLLVL.

This clonotype was recorded many times. The V gene is TRBV7-2, the J gene TRBJ2-1; 12 bases line up with TRBD2. CDR1 and CDR2 from the germline V gene are SGHTA and FQGNSA. This CDR3 has 16 residues. Trimming removed 1 base from V and 8 bases from J; junction bases left unmatched: 6. Written as DNA, the CDR3 is TGTGCCAGCAGCTTAGTGCGGCTAGCGGGAGGGCATGAGCAGTTCTTC. Its protein product is CASSLVRLAGGHEQFF.

The V and J genes are TRBV5-1 and TRBJ2-7; D uncertain. Germline assignment: CDR1 SGHRS and CDR2 YFSETQ. V was trimmed by 0 bases and J by 2 bases, leaving 9 bases between them. The CDR3 runs 14 residues. CDR3 sequence (DNA): TGCGCCAGCAGCTTGGAAACCCGAGCCTACGAGCAGTACTTC. Its translation: CASSLETRAYEQYF. The whole variable domain, remainder taken from reference TRBV5-1 and TRBJ2-7, is KAGVTQTPRYLIKTRGQQVTLSCSPISGHRSVSWYQQTPGQGLQFLFEYFSETQRNKGNFPGRFSGRQFSNSRSEMNVSTLELGDSALYLCASSLETRAYEQYFGPGTRLTVT.

In its sample, this clonotype was seen a few times. The chain combines TRBV5-1 with TRBJ1-1; D is possibly TRBD1 (5 bases). The CDR3 totals 14 residues. Deletions cut 2 bases from V and 11 bases from J, with 19 bases between. CDR1 SGHRS and CDR2 YFSETQ come from the germline V gene. DNA of the CDR3: TGCGCCAGCAGCTTACCGGTGGGGGGACGACCTGCTTTCTTT. Its translation: CASSLPVGGRPAFF.